The rows below give T cell receptor beta chains drawn from one sample of a study of T cell responses to AZD1222 COVID-19 vaccine. Assay used: immunoSEQ multiplex PCR; TCRdb lists only in-frame clones, some missing. Of 85,000 or so clones listed, just over 85% are singletons. Sequenced here: peripheral blood, sampled 28 days after the second AZD1222 dose. The receptors shown here come from an adult who received the AZD1222 COVID-19 vaccine. The CDR3 runs from the conserved cysteine through the conserved F or W. A D gene is named only where the DNA matches it firmly. For some rows the clone size is stated as once, few or many, or as a class when expanded; others skip it.

J gene,V gene,D gene,clone size,CDR3 protein,CDR3 DNA
TRBJ2-1,TRBV12-3/TRBV12-4,NA,NA,CASSFGGGEQFF,TGTGCCAGCAGTTTCGGAGGGGGTGAGCAGTTCTTC
TRBJ2-1,TRBV12-5,TRBD1,NA,CASGRDSTYNEQFF,TGTGCTAGTGGTAGGGACAGTACCTACAATGAGCAGTTCTTC
TRBJ1-1,TRBV27,TRBD1,NA,CASRRTGANTEAFF,TGTGCCAGCAGGAGGACAGGGGCGAACACTGAAGCTTTCTTT
TRBJ1-2,TRBV4-1,NA,NA,CASSQVGTGRDYGYTF,TGCGCCAGCAGCCAAGTGGGGACGGGCCGGGACTATGGCTACACCTTC
TRBJ1-4,TRBV2,TRBD1,NA,CASSMRQGQEKLFF,TGTGCCAGCTCGATGAGACAGGGGCAGGAAAAACTGTTTTTT
TRBJ2-7,TRBV19,NA,NA,CASRIAAGSFYEQYF,TGTGCCAGTAGGATTGCTGCAGGGAGTTTCTACGAGCAGTACTTC
TRBJ2-5,TRBV5-1,TRBD2,NA,CASSPGLAGDGETQYF,TGCGCCAGCAGCCCGGGACTAGCGGGGGATGGTGAGACCCAGTACTTC
TRBJ2-2,TRBV3-1/TRBV3-2,TRBD2,once,CASSQRRGGNTGELFF,TGTGCCAGCAGCCAAAGGCGCGGGGGGAACACCGGGGAGCTGTTTTTT
TRBJ2-1,TRBV11-2,NA,NA,CASSSEGGGNNEQFF,TGTGCCAGCAGCTCCGAAGGGGGAGGTAACAATGAGCAGTTCTTC
TRBJ2-3,TRBV7-2,NA,NA,CASSRESGADTQYF,TGTGCCAGCAGCCGGGAGTCAGGGGCAGATACGCAGTATTTT
TRBJ2-7,TRBV28,NA,NA,CASSFSGTYEQYF,TGTGCCAGCAGTTTTAGTGGGACCTACGAGCAGTACTTC
TRBJ1-2,TRBV19,TRBD1,NA,CASSQGQVQGGYTF,TGTGCCAGTAGTCAGGGACAGGTGCAGGGAGGCTACACCTTC
TRBJ1-2,TRBV30,NA,NA,CAWSAAFYGYTF,TGTGCCTGGAGTGCTGCGTTTTATGGCTACACCTTC
TRBJ1-2,TRBV28,NA,NA,CASSPSGAGYGYTF,TGTGCCAGCAGTCCCTCGGGGGCGGGCTATGGCTACACCTTC
TRBJ2-4,TRBV7-9,TRBD1,NA,CASSYAGGFGKNIQYF,TGTGCCAGCAGCTACGCAGGGGGTTTTGGCAAAAACATTCAGTACTTC
TRBJ2-1,TRBV4-2,NA,once,CASSQSLGAQSYNEQFF,TGTGCCAGCAGCCAAAGTTTGGGAGCCCAGTCCTACAATGAGCAGTTCTTC
TRBJ2-7,TRBV5-1,TRBD1,NA,CASSLDGTGFAHF,TGCGCCAGCAGCTTGGATGGGACAGGGTTTGCGCACTTC
TRBJ1-5,TRBV2,NA,NA,CASTERGPAGNQPQHF,TGTGCCAGCACCGAACGTGGGCCAGCGGGGAATCAGCCCCAGCATTTT
TRBJ1-1,TRBV5-8,NA,NA,CASSGRGWNTEAFF,TGTGCCAGCAGCGGAAGGGGATGGAACACTGAAGCTTTCTTT
TRBJ2-7,TRBV5-1,NA,NA,CASSFVVLSHEQYF,TGCGCCAGCAGCTTCGTAGTCCTGTCGCACGAGCAGTACTTC
TRBJ2-7,TRBV28,NA,NA,CASQRPSYEQYF,TGTGCCAGCCAGAGGCCTTCCTACGAGCAGTACTTC
TRBJ2-3,TRBV7-2,TRBD2,NA,CASSRRLAGGLDTQYF,TGTGCCAGCAGCAGAAGACTAGCGGGAGGACTAGATACGCAGTATTTT